This T cell receptor beta chain originates from a study of T-cell reconstitution after alpha-beta-depleted transplantation in children. Unique molecular identifiers tagged the TCRbeta library. TCRdb redid the calling of the PCR reads with MiXCR, one entry per CDR3 protein. The sample records about 180,000 distinct CDR3 sequences, approximately 10% being singletons. The CDR3 loop spans 15 amino acids. Trimming at V came to 1 base and at J to 5 bases, leaving 7 bases not matched to a gene. Germline V CDR1 and CDR2: GTSNPN, SVGIG (reference sequence). In its sample, this clonotype was seen many times. This specimen consisted of PBMCs, obtained before TCRalphabeta/CD19-depleted stem cell transplant. The chain employs TRBV30 and TRBJ1-1; 10 nucleotides match TRBD1. The sequence was obtained from a boy between 2 and 10 years old with acute myeloid leukemia, due to receive a stem cell transplant. The CDR3: CAWSGTGGSWTEAFF. The CDR3 coding sequence is TGTGCCTGGAGTGGGACAGGGGGTAGTTGGACTGAAGCTTTCTTT.